This TCR beta chain was observed in a study of CXCR3-negative and CXCR3-positive naive CD8 T cells. The study made its TRB cDNA libraries by 5' RACE, adding UMI labels. Following a re-call of the 5' RACE reads, TCRdb has one entry per CDR3 protein and lacks DNA. This sample carries fewer than 90,000 distinct CDR3 sequences, with almost 0.55% going to the ten biggest clones. The CDR3 sequence is 14 residues long. Germline CDR1 is PRHDT and CDR2 is FYEKMQ (reference sequence). Notes on the study in general: Memory CD8+ cells showed much lower diversity, while both naive subsets were comparably high. The TRB CDR3s that CXCR3-positive naive cells carried were more hydrophobic than those of CXCR3-negative naive cells.

Comments on this clonotype: The antigen is unknown.

This clonotype originated in a human donor in good health. Some clones in this sample may be carry-over from other donors' samples. Sequenced: naive CXCR3+ CD8+ T cells from blood. Subset reported: CD45RO-CCR7+CD27+CD95- naive CD8+ T cells expressing CXCR3 (TNR3+). V usage is TRBV13 and J usage is TRBJ2-2; the D call of TRBD1 rests on TCRdb alone, since no DNA is present to check it. This chain's CDR3 is CASSHGQDTGELFF.